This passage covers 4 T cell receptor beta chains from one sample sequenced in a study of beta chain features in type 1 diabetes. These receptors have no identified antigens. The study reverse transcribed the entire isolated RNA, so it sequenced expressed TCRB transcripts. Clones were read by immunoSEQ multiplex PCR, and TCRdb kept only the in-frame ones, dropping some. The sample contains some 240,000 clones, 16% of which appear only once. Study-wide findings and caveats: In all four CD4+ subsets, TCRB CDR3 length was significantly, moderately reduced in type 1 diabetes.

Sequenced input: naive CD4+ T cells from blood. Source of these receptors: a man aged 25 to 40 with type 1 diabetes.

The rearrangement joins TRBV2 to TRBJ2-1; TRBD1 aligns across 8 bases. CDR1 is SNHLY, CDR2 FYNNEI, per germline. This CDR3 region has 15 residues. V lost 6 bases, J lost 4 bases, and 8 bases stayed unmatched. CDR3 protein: CASRVQGASYNEQFF. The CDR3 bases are TGTGCCAGCAGGGTCCAGGGGGCGAGTTACAATGAGCAGTTCTTC.

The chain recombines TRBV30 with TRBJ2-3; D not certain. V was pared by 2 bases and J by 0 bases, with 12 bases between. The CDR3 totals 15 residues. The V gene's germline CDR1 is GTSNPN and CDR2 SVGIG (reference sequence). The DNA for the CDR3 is TGTGCCTGGAGTCGCGGACCCCTCAGCACAGATACGCAGTATTTT. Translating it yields CAWSRGPLSTDTQYF.

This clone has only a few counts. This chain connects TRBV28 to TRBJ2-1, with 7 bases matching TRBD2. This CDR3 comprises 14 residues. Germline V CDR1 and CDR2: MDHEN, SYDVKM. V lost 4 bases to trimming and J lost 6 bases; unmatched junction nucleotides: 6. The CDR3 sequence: CASSSPGLSNEQFF. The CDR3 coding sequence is TGTGCCAGCAGTTCCCCGGGACTAAGCAATGAGCAGTTCTTC.

The CDR3 nucleotides are TGTGCCAGCAGCCCGGTAGGGGATGAGCAGTTCTTC. This codes for CASSPVGDEQFF. The genes are TRBV25-1 and TRBJ2-1, with D tentatively TRBD1 (5 bases). Germline assignment: CDR1 MGHDK and CDR2 SYGVNS. The CDR3 is made up of 12 amino acids. V was trimmed by 6 bases and J by 8 bases, leaving 11 bases between them.